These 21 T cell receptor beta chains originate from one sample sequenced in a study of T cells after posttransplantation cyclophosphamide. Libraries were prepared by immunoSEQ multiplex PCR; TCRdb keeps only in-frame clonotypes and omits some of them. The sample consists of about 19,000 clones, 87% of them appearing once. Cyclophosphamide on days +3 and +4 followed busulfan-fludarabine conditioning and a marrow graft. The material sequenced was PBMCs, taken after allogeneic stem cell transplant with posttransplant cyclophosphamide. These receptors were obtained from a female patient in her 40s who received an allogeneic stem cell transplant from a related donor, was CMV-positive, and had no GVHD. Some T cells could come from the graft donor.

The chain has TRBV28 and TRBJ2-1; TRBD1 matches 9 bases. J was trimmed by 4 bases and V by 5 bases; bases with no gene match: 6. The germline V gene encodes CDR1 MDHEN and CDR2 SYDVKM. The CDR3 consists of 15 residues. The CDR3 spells CASSLTGGRYNEQFF. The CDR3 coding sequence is TGTGCCAGCAGTCTCACAGGGGGCAGGTACAATGAGCAGTTCTTC.

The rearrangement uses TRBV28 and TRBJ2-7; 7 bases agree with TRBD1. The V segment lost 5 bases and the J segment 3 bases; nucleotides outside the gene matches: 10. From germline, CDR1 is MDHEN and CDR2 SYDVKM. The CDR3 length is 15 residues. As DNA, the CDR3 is TGTGCCAGCAGTGTGACAGGGCCAAAACTCTACGAGCAGTACTTC. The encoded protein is CASSVTGPKLYEQYF.

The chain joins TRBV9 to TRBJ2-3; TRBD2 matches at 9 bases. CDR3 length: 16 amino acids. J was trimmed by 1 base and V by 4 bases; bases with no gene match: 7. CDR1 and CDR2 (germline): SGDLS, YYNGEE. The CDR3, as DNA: TGTGCCAGCAGCCCGAGAGCGGGAGGAGGCACAGATACGCAGTATTTT. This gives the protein CASSPRAGGGTDTQYF.

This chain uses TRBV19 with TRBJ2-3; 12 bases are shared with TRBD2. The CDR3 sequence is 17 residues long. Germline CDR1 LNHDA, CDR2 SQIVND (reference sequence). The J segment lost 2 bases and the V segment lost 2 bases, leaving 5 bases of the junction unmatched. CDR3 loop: CASSILAGGHSTDTQYF. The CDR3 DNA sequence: TGTGCCAGTAGTATACTAGCGGGAGGGCATTCCACAGATACGCAGTATTTT.

CDR3 sequence (DNA): TGTGCCAGCAGCTTCAGCGGGAGGGCCTTCAGCTCCAAGCAGTACTTC. Translated, it gives CASSFSGRAFSSKQYF. This chain connects TRBV5-4 to TRBJ2-7, with 10 bases matching TRBD2. Germline lookup yields CDR1 SGHNT and CDR2 YYREEE (reference sequence). The CDR3 is 16 amino acids. V dropped 2 bases and J dropped 8; count of bases not matched to a gene: 13.

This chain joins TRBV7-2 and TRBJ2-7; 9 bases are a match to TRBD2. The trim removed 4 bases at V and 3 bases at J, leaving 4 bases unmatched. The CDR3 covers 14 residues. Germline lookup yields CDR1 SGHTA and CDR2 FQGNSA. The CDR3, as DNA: TGTGCCAGCAGCTCAGCGGGAGGATACTACGAGCAGTACTTC. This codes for CASSSAGGYYEQYF.

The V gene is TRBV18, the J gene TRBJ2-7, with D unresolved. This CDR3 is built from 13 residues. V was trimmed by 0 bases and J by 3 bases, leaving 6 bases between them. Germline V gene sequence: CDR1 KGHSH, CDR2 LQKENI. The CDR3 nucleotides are TGTGCCAGCTCACCACCTAGCCTCTACGAGCAGTACTTC. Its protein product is CASSPPSLYEQYF.

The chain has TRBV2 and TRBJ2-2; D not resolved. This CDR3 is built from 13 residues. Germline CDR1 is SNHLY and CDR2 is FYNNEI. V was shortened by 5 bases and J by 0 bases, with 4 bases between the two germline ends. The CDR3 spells CASSTTNTGELFF. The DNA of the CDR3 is TGTGCCAGCAGTACAACGAACACCGGGGAGCTGTTTTTT.

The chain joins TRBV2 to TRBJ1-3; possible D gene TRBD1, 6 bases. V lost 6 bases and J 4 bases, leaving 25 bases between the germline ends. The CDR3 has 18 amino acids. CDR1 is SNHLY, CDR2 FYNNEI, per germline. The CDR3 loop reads CASSGPPKTGFNGNTIYF. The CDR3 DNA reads TGTGCCAGCAGCGGTCCCCCAAAAACAGGGTTCAACGGAAACACCATATATTTT. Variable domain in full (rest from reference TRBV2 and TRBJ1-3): EPEVTQTPSHQVTQMGQEVILRCVPISNHLYFYWYRQILGQKVEFLVSFYNNEISEKSEIFDDQFSVERPDGSNFTLKIRSTKLEDSAMYFCASSGPPKTGFNGNTIYFGEGSWLTVV.

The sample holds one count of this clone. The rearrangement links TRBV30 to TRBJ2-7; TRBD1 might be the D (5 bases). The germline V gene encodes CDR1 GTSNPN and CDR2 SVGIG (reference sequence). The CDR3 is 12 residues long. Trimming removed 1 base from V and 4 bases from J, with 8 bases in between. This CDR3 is CAWSGGHYEQYF. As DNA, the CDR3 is TGTGCCTGGAGTGGAGGACATTACGAGCAGTACTTC.

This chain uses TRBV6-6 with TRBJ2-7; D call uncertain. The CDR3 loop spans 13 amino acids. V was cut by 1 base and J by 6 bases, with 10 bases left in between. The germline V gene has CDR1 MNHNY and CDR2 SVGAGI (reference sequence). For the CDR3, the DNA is TGTGCCAGCAGTTACTACGACCCGGGCGAGCAGTACTTC. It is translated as CASSYYDPGEQYF.

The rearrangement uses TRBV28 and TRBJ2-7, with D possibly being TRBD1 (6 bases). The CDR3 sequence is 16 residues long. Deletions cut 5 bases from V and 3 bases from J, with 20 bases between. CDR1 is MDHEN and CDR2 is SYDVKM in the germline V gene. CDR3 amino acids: CASSLVGDTTNYEQYF. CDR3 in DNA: TGTGCCAGCAGTCTAGTAGGGGACACGACCAACTACGAGCAGTACTTC.

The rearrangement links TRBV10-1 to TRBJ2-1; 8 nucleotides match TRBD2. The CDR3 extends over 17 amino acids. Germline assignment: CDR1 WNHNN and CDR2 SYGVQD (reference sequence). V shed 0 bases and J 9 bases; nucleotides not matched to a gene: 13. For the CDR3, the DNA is TGCGCCAGCAGTGAGTCCACCCTCAACCGACTAGCGTTTGAGCAGTTCTTC. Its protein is CASSESTLNRLAFEQFF.

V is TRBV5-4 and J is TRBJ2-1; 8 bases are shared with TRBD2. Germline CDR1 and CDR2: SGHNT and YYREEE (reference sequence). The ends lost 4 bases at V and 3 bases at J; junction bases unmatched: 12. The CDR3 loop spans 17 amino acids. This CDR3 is CASSTGVAGLLYNEQFF. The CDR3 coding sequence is TGTGCCAGCAGCACCGGAGTAGCGGGACTACTCTACAATGAGCAGTTCTTC.

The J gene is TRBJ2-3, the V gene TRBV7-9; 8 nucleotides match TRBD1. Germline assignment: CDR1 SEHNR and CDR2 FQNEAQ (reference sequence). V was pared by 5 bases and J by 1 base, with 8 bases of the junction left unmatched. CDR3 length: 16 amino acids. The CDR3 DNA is TGTGCCAGCAGCCGAGGGACAGGCCATCGCACAGATACGCAGTATTTT. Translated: CASSRGTGHRTDTQYF. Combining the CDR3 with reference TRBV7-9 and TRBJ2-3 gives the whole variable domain DTGVSQNPRHKITKRGQNVTFRCDPISEHNRLYWYRQTLGQGPEFLTYFQNEAQLEKSRLLSDRFSAERPKGSFSTLEIQRTEQGDSAMYLCASSRGTGHRTDTQYFGPGTRLTVL.

The DNA for the CDR3 is TGTGCCAGCAGCGTAGGGGTAGGGACTTCTACCGAGCAGTACTTC. Its protein is CASSVGVGTSTEQYF. The genes are TRBV9 and TRBJ2-7, with D possibly being TRBD2 (6 bases). The CDR3 spans 15 residues. Trimming took 0 bases from V and 6 from J, leaving 16 bases between them. Germline V gene data show CDR1 as SGDLS and CDR2 as YYNGEE.

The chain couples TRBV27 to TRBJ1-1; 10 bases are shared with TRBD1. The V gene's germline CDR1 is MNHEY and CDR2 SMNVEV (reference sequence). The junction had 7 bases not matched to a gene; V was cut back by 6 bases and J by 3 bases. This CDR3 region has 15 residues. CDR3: CASSSPTGGYTEAFF. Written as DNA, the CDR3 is TGTGCCAGCAGCTCGCCGACAGGGGGCTACACTGAAGCTTTCTTT.

The CDR3 region is CASRWDRGLAYGYTF. The CDR3 DNA sequence: TGTGCCAGCAGATGGGACAGGGGGTTGGCGTATGGCTACACCTTC. This chain uses TRBV6-5 with TRBJ1-2; TRBD1 agrees at 11 bases. The CDR3 has 15 residues. The V and J ends lost 6 bases and 5 bases, in that order; junction bases with no gene match: 8. Per germline, CDR1 MNHEY and CDR2 SVGAGI.

The CDR3 nucleotides read TGTGCCTGGAATCCCTTGATCGGACAGGGCCACTATGGCTACACCTTC. Translated: CAWNPLIGQGHYGYTF. The chain combines TRBV30 with TRBJ1-2; 8 positions agree with TRBD1. V was pared by 4 bases and J by 3 bases, with 13 bases of the junction left unmatched. The germline gives CDR1 GTSNPN, CDR2 SVGIG (reference sequence). The CDR3 spans 16 residues.

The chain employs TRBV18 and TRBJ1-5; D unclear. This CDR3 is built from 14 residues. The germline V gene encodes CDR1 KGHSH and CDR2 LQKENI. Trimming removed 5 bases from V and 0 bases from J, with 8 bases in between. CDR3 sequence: CASSTVHSNQPQHF. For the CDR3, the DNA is TGTGCCAGCTCAACGGTCCATAGCAATCAGCCCCAGCATTTT.

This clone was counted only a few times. The CDR3 DNA is TGTGCCAGTAGTACAGGGGTGCTGCGGGCTTATCAGCCCCAGCATTTT. Its protein is CASSTGVLRAYQPQHF. The chain carries TRBV19 and TRBJ1-5; tentative D call: TRBD1 (6 bases). The germline V gene encodes CDR1 LNHDA and CDR2 SQIVND (reference sequence). Trimming shortened V by 4 bases and J by 5 bases, and 18 bases separated the two germline ends. The CDR3 totals 16 residues. Looking up the rest from reference TRBV19 and TRBJ1-5 gives the full variable domain: DGGITQSPKYLFRKEGQNVTLSCEQNLNHDAMYWYRQDPGQGLRLIYYSQIVNDFQKGDIAEGYSVSREKKESFPLTVTSAQKNPTAFYLCASSTGVLRAYQPQHFGDGTRLSIL.